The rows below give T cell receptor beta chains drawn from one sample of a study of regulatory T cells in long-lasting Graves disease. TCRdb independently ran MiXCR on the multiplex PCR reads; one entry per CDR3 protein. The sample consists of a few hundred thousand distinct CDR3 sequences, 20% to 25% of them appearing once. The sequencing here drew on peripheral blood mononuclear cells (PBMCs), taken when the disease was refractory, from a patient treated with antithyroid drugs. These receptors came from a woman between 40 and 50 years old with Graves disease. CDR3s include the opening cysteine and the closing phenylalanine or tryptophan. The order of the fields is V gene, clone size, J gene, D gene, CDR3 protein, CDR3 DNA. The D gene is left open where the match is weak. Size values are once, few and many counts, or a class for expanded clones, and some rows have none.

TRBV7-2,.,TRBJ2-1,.,CASSLFALRVDEQFF,TGTGCCAGCAGCTTATTCGCTCTACGTGTCGATGAGCAGTTCTTC
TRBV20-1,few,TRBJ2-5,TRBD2,CSARAHRTSGRVSTQETQYF,TGCAGTGCTAGAGCTCACCGGACTAGCGGGAGGGTTTCAACCCAAGAGACCCAGTACTTC
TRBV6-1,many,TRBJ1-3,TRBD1,CASSPGGHSGNTIYF,TGTGCCAGCAGCCCAGGGGGCCACTCTGGAAACACCATATATTTT
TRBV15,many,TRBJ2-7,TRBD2,CATSLGGLAGVYEQYF,TGTGCCACCAGCCTGGGGGGACTAGCGGGAGTCTACGAGCAGTACTTC
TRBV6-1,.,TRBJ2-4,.,CASSDGLAKTIQYF,TGTGCCAGCAGTGATGGGTTGGCCAAAACCATTCAGTACTTC
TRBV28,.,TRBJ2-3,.,CASSPIPDRDTQYF,TGTGCCAGCAGTCCCATTCCTGACCGGGATACGCAGTATTTT
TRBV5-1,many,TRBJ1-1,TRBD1,CASSLVGQGRLNTEAFF,TGCGCCAGCAGCTTGGTAGGACAGGGACGGTTGAACACTGAAGCTTTCTTT
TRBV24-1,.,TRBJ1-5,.,CATSDGGGYSNQPQHF,TGTGCCACCAGTGATGGGGGGGGGTATAGCAATCAGCCCCAGCATTTT
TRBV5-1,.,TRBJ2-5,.,CASSLTSETQYF,TGCGCCAGCAGCTTGACAAGTGAGACCCAGTACTTC
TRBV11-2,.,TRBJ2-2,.,CASSKGGSWPGELFF,TGTGCCAGCAGCAAGGGGGGGAGTTGGCCCGGGGAGCTGTTTTTT
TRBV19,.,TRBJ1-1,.,CASSISTLRKNTEAFF,TGTGCCAGTAGTATAAGTACGCTGAGGAAGAACACTGAAGCTTTCTTT
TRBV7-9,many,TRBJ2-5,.,CASSGGVMETQYF,TGTGCCAGCAGTGGAGGGGTAATGGAGACCCAGTACTTC
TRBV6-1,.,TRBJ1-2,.,CASSKSRDGPLGYTF,TGTGCCAGCAGTAAATCCCGGGACGGCCCTCTTGGCTACACCTTC
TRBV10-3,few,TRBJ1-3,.,CAISESSPTGVYF,TGTGCCATCAGTGAGTCTTCGCCCACAGGAGTGTATTTT
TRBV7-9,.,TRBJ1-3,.,CASSPALAFSGNTIYF,TGTGCCAGCAGCCCAGCGCTTGCGTTCTCTGGAAACACCATATATTTT
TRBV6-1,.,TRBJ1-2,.,CASSQDLSGYTGNTF,TGTGCCAGCAGCCAAGATTTATCAGGGTACACAGGGAACACCTTC
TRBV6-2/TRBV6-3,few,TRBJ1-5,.,CASSYSNSNQPQHF,TGTGCCAGCAGTTACTCGAATAGCAATCAGCCCCAGCATTTT
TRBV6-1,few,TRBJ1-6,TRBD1,CASSGPRTGPRNSPLHF,TGTGCCAGCAGCGGACCCAGGACAGGGCCTCGAAATTCACCCCTCCACTTT
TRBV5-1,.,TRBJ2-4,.,CASSLLPSAKNIQYF,TGCGCCAGCAGCTTACTTCCTTCAGCCAAAAACATTCAGTACTTC
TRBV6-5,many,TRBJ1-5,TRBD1,CASSFGQGEHQPQHF,TGTGCCAGCAGTTTCGGACAGGGTGAGCATCAGCCCCAGCATTTT
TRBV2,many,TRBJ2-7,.,CASSGENVGIGVEQYF,TGTGCCAGCAGTGGCGAAAACGTTGGGATAGGCGTCGAGCAGTACTTC
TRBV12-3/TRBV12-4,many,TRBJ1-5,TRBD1,CASSINRGPDQPQHF,TGTGCCAGCAGTATAAACAGGGGGCCCGATCAGCCCCAGCATTTT
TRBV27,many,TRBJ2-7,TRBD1,CASSLRGTGAEQYF,TGTGCCAGCAGTCTCCGTGGGACAGGGGCCGAGCAGTACTTC
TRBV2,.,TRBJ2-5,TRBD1,CASSFPRQGPQETQYF,TGTGCCAGCAGTTTTCCCCGACAGGGTCCCCAAGAGACCCAGTACTTC
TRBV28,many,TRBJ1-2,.,CASSSGFHYGYTF,TGTGCCAGCAGTTCCGGCTTCCACTATGGCTACACCTTC
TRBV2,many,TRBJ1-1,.,CASRQKGDNEAFF,TGTGCCAGCCGTCAAAAAGGGGATAATGAAGCTTTCTTT
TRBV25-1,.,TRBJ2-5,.,CASSELGPSRETQYF,TGTGCCAGCAGTGAATTGGGGCCGTCCCGGGAGACCCAGTACTTC
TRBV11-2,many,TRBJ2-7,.,CASSRLVHEQYF,TGTGCCAGCAGCCGACTAGTCCACGAGCAGTACTTC
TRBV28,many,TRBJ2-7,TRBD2,CASSHPWTSGRSVWYEQYF,TGTGCCAGCAGTCATCCATGGACTAGCGGGAGATCTGTGTGGTACGAGCAGTACTTC
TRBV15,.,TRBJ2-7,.,CATSRALDLSREQYF,TGTGCCACCAGCAGAGCCTTGGACTTATCTCGGGAGCAGTACTTC
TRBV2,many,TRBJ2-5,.,CASSENSFYQETQYF,TGTGCCAGCAGTGAAAACAGCTTCTACCAAGAGACCCAGTACTTC
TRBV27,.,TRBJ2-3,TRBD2,CASRVLLAGGPSDTQYF,TGTGCCAGCAGAGTTCTACTAGCGGGAGGGCCCTCAGATACGCAGTATTTT
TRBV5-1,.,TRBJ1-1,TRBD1,CASSQDRSNTEAFF,TGCGCCAGCAGCCAGGACAGGTCGAACACTGAAGCTTTCTTT
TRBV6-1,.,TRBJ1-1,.,CASSPTRGSLNTEAFF,TGTGCCAGCAGTCCCACCCGGGGCAGCTTGAACACTGAAGCTTTCTTT
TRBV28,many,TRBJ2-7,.,CASIGGGHPSNYEQYF,TGTGCCAGCATTGGAGGGGGACATCCAAGCAACTACGAGCAGTACTTC
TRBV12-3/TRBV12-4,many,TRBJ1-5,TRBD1,CASSQTGVAAQHF,TGTGCCAGCAGTCAGACAGGGGTGGCCGCCCAGCATTTT
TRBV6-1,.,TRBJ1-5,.,CASSWTAGQPQHF,TGTGCCAGCAGCTGGACAGCGGGGCAGCCCCAGCATTTT
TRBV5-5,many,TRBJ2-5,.,CASSLVGQETQYF,TGTGCCAGCAGCCTTGTCGGCCAAGAGACCCAGTACTTC
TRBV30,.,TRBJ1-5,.,CAWTSGTYNQPQHF,TGTGCCTGGACTTCAGGGACCTACAATCAGCCCCAGCATTTT
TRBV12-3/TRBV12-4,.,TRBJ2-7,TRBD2,CASSLGSSGRAEVYEQYF,TGTGCCAGCAGTTTAGGGTCCAGCGGGAGGGCCGAGGTTTACGAGCAGTACTTC
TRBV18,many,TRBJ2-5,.,CASSPQRAQETQYF,TGTGCCAGCTCACCCCAAAGGGCACAAGAGACCCAGTACTTC
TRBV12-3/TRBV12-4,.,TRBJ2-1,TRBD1,CASSRDRADYNEQFF,TGTGCCAGCAGTCGGGACAGGGCAGATTACAATGAGCAGTTCTTC
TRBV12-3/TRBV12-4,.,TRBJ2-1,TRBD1,CASSLFSDRGYNEQFF,TGTGCCAGCAGTTTATTTTCGGACAGGGGATACAATGAGCAGTTCTTC
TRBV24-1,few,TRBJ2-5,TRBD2,CATSVGGSGGETQYF,TGTGCCACCAGTGTAGGCGGGAGTGGTGGTGAGACCCAGTACTTC
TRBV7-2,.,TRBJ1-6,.,CASSPRRVSPLHF,TGTGCCAGCAGCCCTAGGAGGGTTTCACCCCTCCACTTT
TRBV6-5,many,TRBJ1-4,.,CASSYFASHATNEKLFF,TGTGCCAGCAGTTATTTCGCCAGCCATGCAACTAATGAAAAACTGTTTTTT
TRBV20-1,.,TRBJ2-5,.,CSAKRQTPQETQYF,TGCAGTGCTAAGAGACAAACACCTCAAGAGACCCAGTACTTC
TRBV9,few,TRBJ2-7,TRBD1,CASSVTGVPSYEQYF,TGTGCCAGCAGCGTAACAGGGGTACCCTCCTACGAGCAGTACTTC
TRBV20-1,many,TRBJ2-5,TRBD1,CSASQGAVGETQYF,TGCAGTGCTAGTCAGGGGGCTGTGGGAGAGACCCAGTACTTC
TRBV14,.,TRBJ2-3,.,CASSQFGTYTDTQYF,TGTGCCAGCAGCCAATTCGGCACCTACACAGATACGCAGTATTTT
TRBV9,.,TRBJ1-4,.,CASSSSGGNEKLFF,TGTGCCAGCAGTAGCTCGGGGGGGAATGAAAAACTGTTTTTT
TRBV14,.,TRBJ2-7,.,CASSHSIRARSINEQYF,TGTGCCAGCAGCCACTCCATCCGGGCCAGGAGCATCAACGAGCAGTACTTC
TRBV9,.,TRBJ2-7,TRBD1,CASSAPLGTAYEQYF,TGTGCCAGCAGCGCGCCACTTGGGACAGCCTACGAGCAGTACTTC